The clone carrying this TCR beta chain was recorded many times. The antigen is undetermined. These data belong to a study of T cells in Graves' hyperthyroidism and ophthalmopathy. General study results and limits: The authors' 13 V-J model separated ophthalmopathy from stable hyperthyroidism. Among clonotypes expanded in thyroid above 0.001, most were also found in blood. It was a median about 6.5 months before onset that the model predicted ophthalmopathy.

From germline, CDR1 is SGHRS and CDR2 YFSETQ. The CDR3 runs 13 residues. The germline V and J ends were trimmed by 4 bases and 4 bases, with 11 bases remaining between them. RNA transcripts were the template for amplifying TCR beta CDR3 regions. When the TCR CDR3 underwent first-round RT-PCR, the HTBI primer set was used. TCRdb independently ran MiXCR on the multiplex PCR reads; one entry per CDR3 protein. The sample lists approximately 400,000 distinct CDR3 sequences; around 18% were seen once. PBMCs were obtained from about 10 ml fresh peripheral blood. The TCR comes from a man aged 18 to 30 with Graves' ophthalmopathy. V usage is TRBV5-1 and J usage is TRBJ1-2; TRBD1 is a possible D gene (6 bases). Sequences were obtained from blood. The CDR3 here is CASSPPRGYGYTF. The CDR3 DNA follows: TGCGCCAGCAGCCCCCCCAGGGGCTATGGCTACACCTTC.